The 8 T cell receptor beta chains below all came from one sample that was sequenced in a study of cytomegalovirus exposure and HLA in healthy donors. The PCR used 60 Vbeta and 13 Jbeta primers. The method was immunoSEQ multiplex PCR; TCRdb's version includes in-frame clones alone and lacks a portion of them. The sample holds about 180,000 clones, about 82% seen once. What was sequenced was PBMCs. The receptors were gathered from a woman aged 25-40 years in good health and CMV-seronegative.

The chain combines TRBV5-6 with TRBJ1-5, with D tentatively TRBD1 (5 bases). The germline CDR1 and CDR2 sequences are SGHDT and YYEEEE. The V end was cut by 3 bases, the J end by 3 bases, with 13 bases between. This CDR3 spans 15 amino acids. The chain's CDR3 is CASSSRVGLNQPQHF. The DNA of the CDR3 is TGTGCCAGCAGCTCCCGGGTGGGGCTCAATCAGCCCCAGCATTTT.

The rearrangement uses TRBV25-1 and TRBJ1-2, with TRBD1 as a possible D gene (5 bases). The germline V and J ends were trimmed by 5 bases and 0 bases, with 10 bases remaining between them. The CDR3 sequence is 14 residues long. Germline lookup yields CDR1 MGHDK and CDR2 SYGVNS. The CDR3 protein is CASSPGGTNYGYTF. CDR3 DNA: TGTGCCAGCAGTCCGGGGGGGACTAACTATGGCTACACCTTC.

This sequence joins TRBV29-1 and TRBJ2-2, with TRBD2 as a possible D gene (7 bases). Per the germline V gene, CDR1 is SQVTM and CDR2 is ANQGSEA. The V gene lost 4 bases and the J gene lost 4 bases, with 13 bases spanning the gap. The CDR3 spans 14 residues. The chain's CDR3 is CSVVRGARTGELFF. CDR3 bases: TGCAGCGTTGTTCGGGGGGCGCGCACCGGGGAGCTGTTTTTT.

The rearrangement joins TRBV6-5 to TRBJ2-2; no firm D call. Per the germline V gene, CDR1 is MNHEY and CDR2 is SVGAGI. Trimming removed 6 bases at V and 5 bases at J, with 16 bases between. The CDR3 loop spans 15 amino acids. In nucleotides, the CDR3 is TGTGCCAGCAGCGCCAGTCTGGCGGTTACCGGGGAGCTGTTTTTT. Translating gives CASSASLAVTGELFF.

This clone came up a few times. J is TRBJ1-1 and V is TRBV9; tentatively, D is TRBD1 (5 bases). In germline, CDR1 is SGDLS, CDR2 YYNGEE. The CDR3 sequence is 16 residues long. Deletions cut 0 bases from V and 3 bases from J, with 15 bases between. The CDR3 coding sequence is TGTGCCAGCAGCGTAGATGGGGGGGACCGGGACACTGAAGCTTTCTTT. This sequence encodes CASSVDGGDRDTEAFF.

The rearrangement joins TRBV30 to TRBJ1-2; D is perhaps TRBD1 (5 bases). Germline V gene data show CDR1 as GTSNPN and CDR2 as SVGIG (reference sequence). Trimming left V 2 bases short and J 8 bases short, with 12 bases between. This CDR3 is 12 amino acids long. DNA of the CDR3: TGTGCCTGGAGTTTTCCCGGACACGGCTACACCTTC. Protein product: CAWSFPGHGYTF. Combining the CDR3 with reference TRBV30 and TRBJ1-2 gives the whole variable domain SQTIHQWPATLVQPVGSPLSLECTVEGTSNPNLYWYRQAAGRGLQLLFYSVGIGQISSEVPQNLSASRPQDRQFILSSKKLLLSDSGFYLCAWSFPGHGYTFGSGTRLTVV.

This clone was seen once. This sequence joins TRBV6-5 and TRBJ2-7; a possible D gene is TRBD2 (7 bases). The V and J ends lost 6 bases and 2 bases respectively, with 14 bases between them. The CDR3 covers 14 residues. Germline assignment: CDR1 MNHEY and CDR2 SVGAGI. CDR3 DNA sequence: TGTGCCAGCAGGCGGGGGCTACTTCCCTACGAGCAGTACTTC. This translates into CASRRGLLPYEQYF.

The J gene is TRBJ2-3, the V gene TRBV9; 7 positions match TRBD1. The CDR3 extends over 18 amino acids. With V trimmed by 0 bases and J by 1 base, 11 bases remained unmatched. In germline, CDR1 is SGDLS, CDR2 YYNGEE. This CDR3 is CASSVADRASKGTDTQYF. The CDR3 bases are TGTGCCAGCAGCGTAGCTGACAGGGCGAGCAAGGGCACAGATACGCAGTATTTT.